This passage covers 8 T cell receptor beta chains from one sample sequenced in a study of blood T cell repertoires in COVID-19. Here immunoSEQ multiplex PCR was the method, and the copy in TCRdb shows in-frame clones only, minus some. The repertoire holds approximately 170,000 clones, with around 85% as singletons. The sequencing sample was made of peripheral blood. The receptors derive from a young man with acute or convalescent COVID-19.

This chain links TRBV5-1 with TRBJ2-2, with D unresolved. CDR1 and CDR2 (germline): SGHRS, YFSETQ. V was trimmed by 4 bases and J by 5 bases, leaving 9 bases between them. This CDR3 spans 13 amino acids. The CDR3 loop is CASSQEGTGELFF. Here the CDR3 DNA reads TGCGCCAGCAGCCAGGAAGGTACCGGGGAGCTGTTTTTT.

The chain employs TRBV19 and TRBJ1-2, with 7 bases matching TRBD1. The CDR3 is 16 residues long. Germline-derived CDR1 and CDR2 are LNHDA and SQIVND (reference sequence). V dropped 6 bases and J dropped 6; count of bases not matched to a gene: 16. CDR3 sequence reads: CASSNHWRQGGDGYTF. The DNA for the CDR3 is TGTGCCAGTAGCAATCATTGGAGGCAGGGGGGAGATGGCTACACCTTC.

The rearrangement links TRBV28 to TRBJ1-5; a weak D match, TRBD1 (5 bases). The germline V and J ends were trimmed by 6 bases and 2 bases, with 14 bases remaining between them. CDR1 is MDHEN, CDR2 SYDVKM, per germline. This CDR3 comprises 15 residues. CDR3: CASSPAGVGNQPQHF. DNA for the CDR3: TGTGCCAGCAGCCCAGCGGGGGTCGGCAATCAGCCCCAGCATTTT.

The chain uses TRBV30 and TRBJ2-7; D is possibly TRBD1 (6 bases). The CDR3 consists of 16 residues. Germline V CDR1 and CDR2: GTSNPN, SVGIG (reference sequence). Trimming shortened V by 1 base and J by 0 bases, and 16 bases separated the two germline ends. CDR3 residues: CAWSGYGGTSSYEQYF. The CDR3 bases are TGTGCCTGGAGTGGATATGGGGGCACTAGCTCCTACGAGCAGTACTTC. The full variable domain, in which reference TRBV30 and TRBJ2-7 provide the parts outside the CDR3, is SQTIHQWPATLVQPVGSPLSLECTVEGTSNPNLYWYRQAAGRGLQLLFYSVGIGQISSEVPQNLSASRPQDRQFILSSKKLLLSDSGFYLCAWSGYGGTSSYEQYFGPGTRLTVT.

This chain uses TRBV9 with TRBJ1-1; D might be TRBD1 (6 bases). The V gene lost 0 bases and the J gene lost 8 bases, with 8 bases spanning the gap. In germline, CDR1 is SGDLS, CDR2 YYNGEE. This CDR3 has 12 amino acids. DNA for the CDR3: TGTGCCAGCAGCGTAGAAAGGGGGGAAGCTTTCTTT. Translation: CASSVERGEAFF.

The CDR3 loop is CASPRPGVVTDTQYF. In DNA, the CDR3 is TGTGCCAGCCCCCGGCCGGGGGTCGTAACAGATACGCAGTATTTT. The J gene is TRBJ2-3, the V gene TRBV13; TRBD2 is a possible D gene (6 bases). V was pared by 8 bases and J by 3 bases, with 18 bases between. Germline lookup yields CDR1 PRHDT and CDR2 FYEKMQ (reference sequence). This CDR3 region has 15 residues.

This clone was picked up one time. The rearrangement joins TRBV10-3 to TRBJ2-1; TRBD2 might be the D (5 bases). The CDR3 is 16 amino acids. V was clipped by 4 bases and J by 0 bases, with 13 bases between them. From germline, CDR1 is ENHRY and CDR2 SYGVKD. The CDR3 DNA is TGTGCCATCAGTGGGACGACGGGAAGCTCCTACAATGAGCAGTTCTTC. As protein: CAISGTTGSSYNEQFF.

The chain is built from TRBV24-1 and TRBJ2-3; D possibly corresponds to TRBD2 (7 bases). CDR1 KGHDR and CDR2 SFDVKD come from the germline V gene. V was shortened by 5 bases and J by 5 bases, with 13 bases between the two germline ends. This CDR3 contains 14 residues. The CDR3 loop reads CATSAGGPGDTQYF. The CDR3 DNA is TGTGCCACCAGTGCGGGGGGCCCGGGAGATACGCAGTATTTT.